Listed below are T cell receptor beta chains from one sample, sequenced in a study of OX40 agonist ivuxolimab in advanced cancers. Produced via immunoSEQ multiplex PCR; TCRdb's table is partial and in-frame only. Here the sample spans 95,000 to 100,000 clones, roughly 80% being singletons. This material consisted of CD4+ or CD8+ T cells sorted from blood, taken in a trial of the OX40 agonist ivuxolimab. These receptors originate from an adult with an advanced solid tumor such as melanoma, head and neck, liver or kidney cancer. Both conserved end residues are part of each CDR3. The order of the fields is clone size, D gene, J gene, V gene, CDR3 DNA, CDR3 protein. The D gene is left open where the match is weak. Clone size, where shown, is once, few, many, or a class for clones that have expanded.

- - TRBJ1-1 TRBV5-4 TGTGCCAGCAGCTTGCCGACAGGTAAAGCTTTCTTT CASSLPTGKAFF
- TRBD2 TRBJ2-1 TRBV7-3 TGTGCCAGCGGTATGAAGCGGGGGAACATCAATGAGCAGTTCTTC CASGMKRGNINEQFF
- TRBD2 TRBJ2-1 TRBV11-1 TGTGCCAGCAGCCAGACTAGCGGGAGGGCCAATGAGCAGTTCTTC CASSQTSGRANEQFF
- - TRBJ2-2 TRBV19 TGTGCCAGTAGTCCCGGGACCGTCGCCGGGGAGCTGTTTTTT CASSPGTVAGELFF
- - TRBJ2-2 TRBV19 TGTGCCAGTAGTATCGAGACAATGCCTGTAACCGGGGAGCTGTTTTTT CASSIETMPVTGELFF
- - TRBJ1-5 TRBV7-3 TGTGCCAGCAGCTTAGGGGGGTATAGCAATCAGCCCCAGCATTTT CASSLGGYSNQPQHF
- TRBD1 TRBJ1-4 TRBV5-4 TGTGCCAGCAGCTTAAGGACAGGGAGAGTAGAAAAACTGTTTTTT CASSLRTGRVEKLFF
- - TRBJ1-5 TRBV2 TGTGCCAGCAGTGCTCAGGTTCACAATCAGCCCCAGCATTTT CASSAQVHNQPQHF
- - TRBJ1-5 TRBV6-1 TGTGCCAGCAGTGAGACGCTTGCCGGGACTGGGGGTCAGCCCCAGCATTTT CASSETLAGTGGQPQHF
- - TRBJ2-7 TRBV6-5 TGTGCCAGCACCCCCGGGCTCCGTAAGGAGCAGTACTTC CASTPGLRKEQYF
- TRBD1 TRBJ1-6 TRBV28 TGTGCCAGCAGTTCCATCCCCCAGGGGGTAAATTCACCCCTCCACTTT CASSSIPQGVNSPLHF
- - TRBJ2-1 TRBV4-2 TGTGCCAGCAGCCAGGTCACCTCCGACTCCTACAATGAGCAGTTCTTC CASSQVTSDSYNEQFF
- - TRBJ2-1 TRBV5-8 TGTGCCAGCATCCCAGGGCCCAGCTCCTACAATGAGCAGTTCTTC CASIPGPSSYNEQFF
- TRBD2 TRBJ2-5 TRBV5-1 TGCGCCAGCAGCTTGGTCCTTAGCGGGATTCAAGAGACCCAGTACTTC CASSLVLSGIQETQYF
- - TRBJ1-2 TRBV19 TGTGCCAGTAATTGGCCCAGGGCGAAAAACTATGGCTACACCTTC CASNWPRAKNYGYTF
- - TRBJ2-4 TRBV7-2 TGTGCCAGCAGCTTAGTCGACAGTATGACCAAAAACATTCAGTACTTC CASSLVDSMTKNIQYF
- TRBD2 TRBJ2-1 TRBV6-5 TGTGCCAGCAGTTACGATCCTGCGGGAGTCGTTGATGAGCAGTTCTTC CASSYDPAGVVDEQFF
- - TRBJ2-5 TRBV18 TGTGCCAGCTCACCAGACAGCGACGGGACCCAGTACTTC CASSPDSDGTQYF
- - TRBJ1-2 TRBV11-3 TGTGCCAGCAGCTTAGGACGGCCGGGCTACACCTTC CASSLGRPGYTF
- - TRBJ1-2 TRBV4-1 TGCGCCAGCAGCCAAGAACCCCCCAGGGTAGGCTATGGCTACACCTTC CASSQEPPRVGYGYTF
- - TRBJ2-3 TRBV4-2 TGTGCCAGCAGCCCTAAGGGGGCAGATACGCAGTATTTT CASSPKGADTQYF
- - TRBJ2-7 TRBV5-1 TGCGCCAGCAGCTTGACAGGTACCTACGAGCAGTACTTC CASSLTGTYEQYF
- TRBD1 TRBJ1-5 TRBV6-1 TGTGCCACCCGAGGGACAGGCAATAATCAGCCCCAGCATTTT CATRGTGNNQPQHF
- - TRBJ2-7 TRBV4-3 TGCGCCAGCAGCCAAGACGGTACTAGGCCCTACGAGCAGTACTTC CASSQDGTRPYEQYF
- TRBD1 TRBJ1-1 TRBV5-1 TGCGCCAGCAGCTTATACAGGGGTACTGAAGCTTTCTTT CASSLYRGTEAFF
few TRBD1 TRBJ1-2 TRBV5-1 TGCGCCAGCAGCTTGGCCGTGACAGGGAGAGGGTATGGCTACACCTTC CASSLAVTGRGYGYTF
- - TRBJ2-7 TRBV4-1 TGCGCCAGCAGCCAATTACAATTACAGGGATACGAGCAGTACTTC CASSQLQLQGYEQYF
- - TRBJ2-5 TRBV2 TGTGCCAGCCGTAGCGCGGAGACCCAGTACTTC CASRSAETQYF
once TRBD1 TRBJ1-2 TRBV28 TGTGCCAGCAGTTTGGGACAGGGCCGCTACACCTTC CASSLGQGRYTF
- - TRBJ2-2 TRBV10-2 TGCGCCAGCAGGCGGCCCAACACCGGGGAGCTGTTTTTT CASRRPNTGELFF
- TRBD1 TRBJ2-5 TRBV5-1 TGCGCCAGCAGCTCGTCCGGGACAGGGGTTTCCGAGACCCAGTACTTC CASSSSGTGVSETQYF
once TRBD1 TRBJ2-5 TRBV7-2 TGTGCCAGCAGCTCCGGACAGGGCGTTGTTGGCGGTGGGACCCAGTACTTC CASSSGQGVVGGGTQYF
- TRBD1 TRBJ2-5 TRBV29-1 TGCAGCGTCGAGACAGGGGGACAGGGGTATGGTCCCCAATACTTC CSVETGGQGYGPQYF
- TRBD2 TRBJ2-1 TRBV19 TGTGCCAGTAGTATGATAGCTAGCGGGCCCATGGGTGAGCAGTTCTTC CASSMIASGPMGEQFF
- TRBD1 TRBJ1-6 TRBV6-1 TGTGCCAGCAGCCGGGACAGGGGTTCACCCCTCCACTTT CASSRDRGSPLHF
- - TRBJ2-1 TRBV7-8 TGTGCCAGCAGCCTTCCTCCGGGGGACAATGAGCAGTTCTTC CASSLPPGDNEQFF
- - TRBJ2-1 TRBV29-1 TGCAGCGTTGGTGTCGGGAGCCCCTACAATGAGCAGTTCTTC CSVGVGSPYNEQFF
- TRBD1 TRBJ1-5 TRBV6-5 TGTGCCAGCAGTAAGGGACAGGGCGGCCATCAGCCCCAGCATTTT CASSKGQGGHQPQHF
- - TRBJ1-1 TRBV5-1 TGCGCCAGCAGAAGTCAGGGCGGTTTCACTGAAGCTTTCTTT CASRSQGGFTEAFF
- - TRBJ2-3 TRBV5-1 TGCGCCAGCAGCTTAGATGGCACCACAGATACGCAGTATTTT CASSLDGTTDTQYF
few - TRBJ1-2 TRBV2 TGTGCCAGCAAGACGGAGCGGGGTGGCTACACCTTC CASKTERGGYTF
- - TRBJ1-6 TRBV7-3 TGTGCCAGCAGCTTAATGGCAGCCTCCTATAATTCACCCCTCCACTTT CASSLMAASYNSPLHF
- TRBD2 TRBJ2-7 TRBV2 TGTGCCAGCAGTGAAGAGCGGGGGTTCTACGAGCAGTACTTC CASSEERGFYEQYF
- TRBD1 TRBJ1-2 TRBV28 TGTGCCAGCCTCTCCGGGACAGGGGGAGGCCTATACTATGGCTACACCTTC CASLSGTGGGLYYGYTF
- TRBD1 TRBJ2-7 TRBV5-1 TGCGCCAGCAAGGGACAGGCCTCCTACGAGCAGTACTTC CASKGQASYEQYF
- TRBD2 TRBJ2-1 TRBV14 TGTGCCAGCAGCCACTCCGGGACTAGCGGTGTACGAGTCTACAATGAGCAGTTCTTC CASSHSGTSGVRVYNEQFF
- TRBD2 TRBJ2-3 TRBV7-2 TGTGCCAGCAGCCAAGGGACTAGCGTTTCTAGCACAGATACGCAGTATTTT CASSQGTSVSSTDTQYF
- - TRBJ2-3 TRBV15 TGTGCCACCAGCAGAGAACCTTCGGGTGCAGATACGCAGTATTTT CATSREPSGADTQYF
- - TRBJ2-7 TRBV7-2 TGTGCCAGCAGCCCGAACCCGTTATTTGAGCAGTACTTC CASSPNPLFEQYF
- TRBD1 TRBJ2-2 TRBV6-5 TGTGCCAGCAGAACTGACAGGGGGAACACCGGGGAGCTGTTTTTT CASRTDRGNTGELFF
- - TRBJ2-5 TRBV7-8 TGTGCCAGCAGCCCACCAAAGGGCCTAACCAGTGAGACCCAGTACTTC CASSPPKGLTSETQYF
- - TRBJ1-2 TRBV7-2 TGTGCCAGCAGCTTAGGGGGGTCGGCCTATGGCTACACCTTC CASSLGGSAYGYTF
- TRBD1 TRBJ2-7 TRBV11-2 TGTGCCAGCAGTCGACAGACAGGGGGGGAGTACTTC CASSRQTGGEYF
- - TRBJ1-1 TRBV15 TGTGCCACCAGCAGAGGGGGGGAGGGCGAGGCTTTCTTT CATSRGGEGEAFF